What follows is one TCR beta chain and its context. The record originates from a study of sequential checkpoint blockade in melanoma. Study as a whole: Randomization was 1:1 between first-line nivolumab→ipilimumab and ipilimumab→nivolumab.

Treatment specified: randomized to nivolumab then ipilimumab (arm A) or the reverse (arm B). TCRdb keeps only in-frame clones here, not all; method: immunoSEQ multiplex PCR. The sample shows about 40,000 clones, roughly 85% of them seen only once. Germline V gene sequence: CDR1 GTSNPN, CDR2 SVGIG (reference sequence). The CDR3 covers 19 residues. Trimming took 5 bases from V and 9 from J; bases not matched to a gene: 24. This rearrangement joins TRBV30 to TRBJ2-1, with 11 bases identical to TRBD1. The TCR comes from a human donor with melanoma. The specimen was CD8+ T cells sorted from blood (inferred from file names), collected from a patient given nivolumab and ipilimumab in sequence. This CDR3 is CAWGPKDRGHSLGLGEQFF. CDR3 DNA sequence: TGTGCCTGGGGACCCAAGGACAGGGGGCATTCGTTAGGCCTCGGTGAGCAGTTCTTC.